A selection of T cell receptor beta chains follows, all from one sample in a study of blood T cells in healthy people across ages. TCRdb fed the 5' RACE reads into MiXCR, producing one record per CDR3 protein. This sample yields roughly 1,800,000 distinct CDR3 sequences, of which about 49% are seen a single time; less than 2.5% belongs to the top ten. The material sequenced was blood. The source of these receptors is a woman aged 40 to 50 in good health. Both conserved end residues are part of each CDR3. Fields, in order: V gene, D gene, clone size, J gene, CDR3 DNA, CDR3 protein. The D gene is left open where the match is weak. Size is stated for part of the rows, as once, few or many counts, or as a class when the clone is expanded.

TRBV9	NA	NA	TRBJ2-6	TGTGCCAGCAGCCAAAGGGGAGACACCCTCTCTGGGGCCAACGTCCTGACTTTC	CASSQRGDTLSGANVLTF
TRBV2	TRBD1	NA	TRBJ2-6	TGTGCCAGCAGGGGACAGGGGTCGACCTTATCTGGGGCCAACGTCCTGACTTTC	CASRGQGSTLSGANVLTF
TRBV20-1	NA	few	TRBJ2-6	TGCAGTGCTAGAGACAGGGGCTGGGAGTCTGGGGCCAACGTCCTGACTTTC	CSARDRGWESGANVLTF
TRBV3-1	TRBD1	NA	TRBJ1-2	TGTGCCACCTCCCTGACAGGGTCTTTCAACTATGGCTACACCTTC	CATSLTGSFNYGYTF
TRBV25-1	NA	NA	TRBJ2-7	TGTGCCAGCAGTGAGGGGGGACGCACCTACGAGCAGTACTTC	CASSEGGRTYEQYF
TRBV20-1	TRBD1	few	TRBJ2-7	TGCAGTGCAAAACCGGGACAGGGGAACCCCTACGAGCAGTACTTC	CSAKPGQGNPYEQYF
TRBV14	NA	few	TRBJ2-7	TGTGCCAGCAGCCAAGGTTCTTATCTGGCGGGCGAGCAGTACTTC	CASSQGSYLAGEQYF
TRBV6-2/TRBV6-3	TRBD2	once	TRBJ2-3	TGTGCCAGCAGTTCGTTCGGACTAGCGGGGAGCACAGATACGCAGTATTTT	CASSSFGLAGSTDTQYF
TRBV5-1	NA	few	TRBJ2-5	TGCGCCAGCAGCCCCCCAGAACGGCAAGAGACCCAGTACTTC	CASSPPERQETQYF
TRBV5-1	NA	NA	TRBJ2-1	TGCGCCAGCAGCCAGGCTGACGGTGGAAAGCAGTTCTTC	CASSQADGGKQFF
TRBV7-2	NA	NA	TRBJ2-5	TGTGACGGCAGCTTTTCGGGGGCCACCATCCAAGAGACCCAGTACTTC	CDGSFSGATIQETQYF
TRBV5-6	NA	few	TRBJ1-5	TGTGCCAGCAGCTTGGGACACGGCAATCAGCCCCAGCATTTT	CASSLGHGNQPQHF
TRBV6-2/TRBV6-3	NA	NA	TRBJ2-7	TGTGCCAGCAGTTTAACTACAGCTTCCGAGCAGTACTTC	CASSLTTASEQYF